The 9 T cell receptor beta chains below all came from one sample that was sequenced in a study of shared clonotypes between healthy human individuals. This table comes from immunoSEQ multiplex PCR, and its TCRdb copy is limited to in-frame clones, with some not included. The repertoire holds around 940,000 clones, with over 60% as singletons. Source material: memory CD4+ T cells sorted from blood. Subset meaning: CD45RA-negative fraction. The receptors come from a man between 18 and 29 years old in good health.

The rearrangement links TRBV10-3 to TRBJ2-7; 8 bases fit TRBD2. CDR1 and CDR2 (germline): ENHRY, SYGVKD. V shed 10 bases, J shed 3 bases, and the junction held 11 bases outside the gene matches. This CDR3 region has 14 residues. CDR3: CATQERESGYEQYF. The CDR3 nucleotides are TGTGCCACACAGGAGCGGGAGTCAGGCTACGAGCAGTACTTC.

The chain employs TRBV6-1 and TRBJ1-1, with TRBD1 matching over 10 bases. There are 15 residues in the CDR3. J was trimmed by 5 bases and V by 4 bases; bases with no gene match: 7. From germline, CDR1 is MNHNS and CDR2 SASEGT. The CDR3 here is CASSVLGTGETEAFF. As DNA, the CDR3 is TGTGCCAGCAGTGTCCTCGGGACAGGGGAAACTGAAGCTTTCTTT.

The chain joins TRBV7-9 to TRBJ2-5; a possible D gene is TRBD1 (5 bases). This CDR3 contains 13 residues. Germline CDR1 SEHNR, CDR2 FQNEAQ (reference sequence). V lost 3 bases and J lost 4, with 9 bases in between. CDR3 region: CASSFSGPETQYF. The CDR3 bases are TGTGCCAGCAGCTTCTCAGGGCCAGAGACCCAGTACTTC.

The V and J genes are TRBV5-1 and TRBJ1-6; D possibly corresponds to TRBD1 (6 bases). The length of the CDR3 is 15 residues. Trimming left V 3 bases short and J 10 bases short, with 17 bases between. Germline V gene sequence: CDR1 SGHRS, CDR2 YFSETQ. CDR3 loop: CASSSISGASSPLHF. CDR3 coding DNA: TGCGCCAGCAGCTCGATCTCAGGGGCATCATCACCCCTCCACTTT.

The genes are TRBV11-2 and TRBJ2-3; D not certain. The CDR3 consists of 17 residues. The V end was cut by 7 bases, the J end by 2 bases, with 22 bases between. Germline CDR1 reads SGHAT; CDR2 reads FQNNGV. DNA for the CDR3: TGTGCCAGCACCTCGCTTAAGCAGTGGACCGACACAGATACGCAGTATTTT. This encodes CASTSLKQWTDTDTQYF.

The J gene is TRBJ2-5, the V gene TRBV2; 8 nucleotides align to TRBD1. Germline V gene sequence: CDR1 SNHLY, CDR2 FYNNEI. This CDR3 comprises 14 residues. Trimming took 6 bases from V and 7 from J; bases not matched to a gene: 10. The CDR3 region is CASRPHRQGLTQYF. CDR3 DNA sequence: TGTGCCAGCAGGCCCCACCGACAGGGGCTGACCCAGTACTTC.

This clone was observed a handful of times. The chain recombines TRBV30 with TRBJ1-5; no firm D call. This CDR3 contains 13 residues. The germline gives CDR1 GTSNPN, CDR2 SVGIG (reference sequence). V lost 1 base to trimming and J lost 7 bases, with 11 bases between them. CDR3 region: CAWSAESRQPQHF. Here the CDR3 DNA reads TGTGCCTGGAGTGCGGAGTCGCGACAGCCCCAGCATTTT. Together with reference TRBV30 and TRBJ1-5, the CDR3 gives the full variable domain: SQTIHQWPATLVQPVGSPLSLECTVEGTSNPNLYWYRQAAGRGLQLLFYSVGIGQISSEVPQNLSASRPQDRQFILSSKKLLLSDSGFYLCAWSAESRQPQHFGDGTRLSIL.

This clone came up a few times. The chain is built from TRBV4-1 and TRBJ1-5; D ambiguous. Between the trimmed V and J ends, which lost 0 bases and 0 bases, there was a span of 6 bases. In germline, CDR1 is MGHRA, CDR2 YSYEKL. This CDR3 is built from 15 residues. The CDR3 reads CASSQEDYSNQPQHF. The CDR3 coding sequence is TGCGCCAGCAGCCAAGAGGATTATAGCAATCAGCCCCAGCATTTT.

The chain carries TRBV6-6 and TRBJ2-7, with 13 bases matching TRBD2. The length of the CDR3 is 16 residues. J was trimmed by 4 bases and V by 4 bases; bases with no gene match: 7. CDR1 and CDR2 (germline): MNHNY, SVGAGI (reference sequence). The CDR3 loop reads CASSSETSGGFYEQYF. As DNA, the CDR3 is TGTGCCAGCAGTTCCGAGACTAGCGGGGGGTTTTACGAGCAGTACTTC.